The 12 T cell receptor beta chains in this list originate from one sample, sequenced in a study of early T cells in non-severe SARS-CoV-2 infection. MiXCR was run by TCRdb on the 5' RACE reads, yielding one entry per CDR3 protein. There are under 40,000 distinct CDR3 sequences in the sample; 5.9% occur only once, and about 5% lies in the top ten. Sequenced input: whole blood. The source of these receptors is an adult who was a healthcare worker with PCR-confirmed SARS-CoV-2 infection or an uninfected control (not recorded which).

This clonotype showed up many times. This sequence joins TRBV7-2 and TRBJ2-3, with 8 bases fitting TRBD2. The CDR3 length is 14 residues. The V segment lost 9 bases and the J segment 5 bases; nucleotides outside the gene matches: 10. Germline lookup yields CDR1 SGHTA and CDR2 FQGNSA. CDR3 region: CASKEAGVEDTQYF. The CDR3, as DNA: TGTGCCAGTAAAGAAGCGGGAGTGGAAGATACGCAGTATTTT.

At least ten counts were recorded for this clonotype. This sequence joins TRBV7-9 and TRBJ1-4; D may be TRBD1 (5 bases). Trimming left V 2 bases short and J 8 bases short, with 12 bases between. The V gene's germline CDR1 is SEHNR and CDR2 FQNEAQ (reference sequence). The CDR3 is 14 residues long. The chain's CDR3 is CASSLSGTQEKLFF. In nucleotides, the CDR3 is TGTGCCAGCAGCTTATCCGGGACGCAGGAAAAACTGTTTTTT.

This clonotype was detected many times. V and J are TRBV20-1 and TRBJ2-7, with TRBD2 identical over 7 bases. This CDR3 region has 12 residues. Per the germline V gene, CDR1 is DFQATT and CDR2 is SNEGSKA (reference sequence). The V segment lost 7 bases and the J segment 0 bases; nucleotides outside the gene matches: 3. The CDR3 is CSGAGSSYEQYF. The DNA of the CDR3 is TGCAGTGGAGCGGGGAGCTCCTACGAGCAGTACTTC.

This clonotype has at least ten counts. The V and J genes are TRBV6-4 and TRBJ2-2; 7 positions match TRBD2. Germline CDR1 is MRHNA and CDR2 is SNTAGT. The CDR3 extends over 15 amino acids. Germline trimming cut 3 bases from V and 3 bases from J; bases unmatched to any gene: 4. CDR3 region: CASSEGAGDTGELFF. CDR3 nucleotides: TGTGCCAGCAGTGAAGGGGCGGGAGACACCGGGGAGCTGTTTTTT.

This clonotype was counted many times. V usage is TRBV5-1 and J usage is TRBJ1-2; maybe TRBD1 (6 bases). The length of the CDR3 is 14 residues. Germline V CDR1 and CDR2: SGHRS, YFSETQ. V lost 1 base, J lost 6 bases, and 13 bases lay in between. Written as DNA, the CDR3 is TGCGCCAGCAGCTTGCAACAGGGTCGGGATGGCTACACCTTC. It is translated as CASSLQQGRDGYTF. Full variable domain (rest looked up from reference TRBV5-1 and TRBJ1-2): KAGVTQTPRYLIKTRGQQVTLSCSPISGHRSVSWYQQTPGQGLQFLFEYFSETQRNKGNFPGRFSGRQFSNSRSEMNVSTLELGDSALYLCASSLQQGRDGYTFGSGTRLTVV.

This clonotype was recorded many times. The chain carries TRBV11-3 and TRBJ2-2; D remains ambiguous. CDR1 is SGHNT and CDR2 is YENEEA in the germline V gene. The V end was cut by 0 bases, the J end by 2 bases, with 4 bases between. The CDR3 is 14 residues long. In DNA form, the CDR3 reads TGTGCCAGCAGCTTAGATACAAACACCGGGGAGCTGTTTTTT. This gives the protein CASSLDTNTGELFF.

This clonotype was seen many times. V and J are TRBV27 and TRBJ2-7; perhaps TRBD1 as D (6 bases). Germline values: CDR1 MNHEY, CDR2 SMNVEV (reference sequence). The CDR3 covers 13 residues. V was pared by 4 bases and J by 6 bases, with 13 bases between. The DNA for the CDR3 is TGTGCCAGCAGTTCTCTCCAGGGGAGCGAGCAGTACTTC. Protein product: CASSSLQGSEQYF.

This clonotype came up many times. This chain uses TRBV20-1 with TRBJ1-4; the match to TRBD1 covers 8 bases. Germline V CDR1 and CDR2: DFQATT, SNEGSKA (reference sequence). V lost 3 bases and J lost 6; bases outside the gene matches: 3. The CDR3 runs to 13 residues. CDR3 sequence reads: CSASGQGDEKLFF. CDR3 coding DNA: TGCAGTGCTAGCGGACAGGGTGATGAAAAACTGTTTTTT.

This clonotype was seen ten or more times. This chain uses TRBV6-5 with TRBJ2-7; 8 nucleotides agree with TRBD1. In germline, CDR1 is MNHEY, CDR2 SVGAGI. V dropped 4 bases and J dropped 5; count of bases not matched to a gene: 13. CDR3 length equals 16 residues. In DNA, the CDR3 is TGTGCCAGCAGTTCCGCGTCGACAAACAGGGGGAACGAGCAGTACTTC. Residues: CASSSASTNRGNEQYF.

This chain connects TRBV28 to TRBJ2-1; D perhaps matches TRBD1 (6 bases). With 2 bases removed from V and 0 bases from J, the gap between germline ends came to 20 bases. The CDR3 contains 19 residues. Germline-derived CDR1 and CDR2 are MDHEN and SYDVKM. DNA of the CDR3: TGTGCCAGCAGTTTAGTTGGGGGCCCTCTGCCGTCCTCCTACAATGAGCAGTTCTTC. As protein: CASSLVGGPLPSSYNEQFF.

This clonotype has at least ten counts. This chain connects TRBV11-3 to TRBJ1-1; D may be TRBD1 (5 bases). Deletions cut 0 bases from V and 7 bases from J, with 9 bases between. The CDR3 length is 13 residues. The germline V gene encodes CDR1 SGHNT and CDR2 YENEEA. The CDR3 protein is CASSLEGGLEAFF. As DNA, the CDR3 is TGTGCCAGCAGCTTAGAGGGGGGTCTTGAAGCTTTCTTT.

At least ten counts were recorded for this clonotype. V usage is TRBV19 and J usage is TRBJ2-1; 11 nucleotides match TRBD2. The junction had 13 bases not matched to a gene; V was cut back by 1 base and J by 8 bases. Looked up from germline, CDR1 is LNHDA and CDR2 is SQIVND (reference sequence). This CDR3 spans 18 amino acids. CDR3: CASSIARLAGRRSDEQFF. The CDR3 bases are TGTGCCAGTAGTATAGCCCGACTAGCGGGAAGGAGGTCCGATGAGCAGTTCTTC.